These T cell receptor beta chains were read from a single sample in a study of CD8+ T cells in alopecia areata. The table came from immunoSEQ multiplex PCR; TCRdb's copy has only in-frame clones and leaves some out. Among more than 150,000 clones listed, 50% to 60% were seen once. The material was CD4+ T cells sorted from blood, obtained at week 4, from a patient treated with tofacitinib. The receptors derive from a human donor with alopecia areata. CDR3s include the opening cysteine and the closing phenylalanine or tryptophan. Fields, in order: V gene, clone size, J gene, D gene, CDR3 DNA, CDR3 protein. The D gene is left open where the match is weak. Where a row states a size, it is once, few, many or the class of an expanded clone; other rows omit it.

>TRBV19|-|TRBJ2-3|-
TGTGCCAGTAGTTCTCTATCGACTGCCACAACGGGGACAGATACGCAGTATTTT
CASSSLSTATTGTDTQYF
>TRBV5-1|-|TRBJ1-1|-
TGCGCCAGCAGCTGGACACCCGGCTCTGAAGCTTTCTTT
CASSWTPGSEAFF
>TRBV5-1|-|TRBJ2-1|-
TGCGCCAGCAGCTTGGAGACAGGTGCCTACAATGAGCAGTTCTTC
CASSLETGAYNEQFF
>TRBV11-2|-|TRBJ2-3|TRBD2
TGTGCCAGCAGCTCCGGGGCGGGGGGTCGTACCACAGATACGCAGTATTTT
CASSSGAGGRTTDTQYF
>TRBV29-1|-|TRBJ2-5|-
TGCAGCGTTGGGAGACTGGGGGGTAAAGAGACCCAGTACTTC
CSVGRLGGKETQYF
>TRBV5-1|-|TRBJ2-5|-
TGCGCCAGCAGCCCCGGGACAAATGGGGAGACCCAGTACTTC
CASSPGTNGETQYF
>TRBV25-1|few|TRBJ2-5|TRBD1
TGTGCCAGCAGCCTGGGACAGGGCCAAGAGACCCAGTACTTC
CASSLGQGQETQYF
>TRBV2|-|TRBJ1-1|-
TGTGCCAGCAGTGAAGCCGGGGCTAGGGGCACTGAAGCTTTCTTT
CASSEAGARGTEAFF
>TRBV18|few|TRBJ1-2|-
TGTGCCAGCACCCAGGACCTACAAGACAACTATGGCTACACCTTC
CASTQDLQDNYGYTF
>TRBV5-1|-|TRBJ2-3|-
TGCGCCAGCAGCTTGGGCAGGGCGGTCGCAGATACGCAGTATTTT
CASSLGRAVADTQYF
>TRBV30|-|TRBJ2-3|-
TGTGCCTGGAGTCCGGGTGGGATGGATACGCAGTATTTT
CAWSPGGMDTQYF
>TRBV28|few|TRBJ2-1|-
TGTGCCAGCAGGCGAGACAGCGGGCAGACCTACAATGAGCAGTTCTTC
CASRRDSGQTYNEQFF
>TRBV5-6|-|TRBJ1-5|TRBD1
TGTGCCAGCAGCTTGGGGACAGGGGCGCAAATTCAGCCCCAGCATTTT
CASSLGTGAQIQPQHF
>TRBV5-6|once|TRBJ1-1|-
TGTGCCAGCAGCATCCCATCAGCGAACACTGAAGCTTTCTTT
CASSIPSANTEAFF
>TRBV29-1|-|TRBJ2-6|-
TGCAGCGTGGTCAGGGCGTCTGGGGCCAACGTCCTGACTTTC
CSVVRASGANVLTF
>TRBV2|-|TRBJ2-6|TRBD1
TGTGCCAGCAGGGACAGGGCTGGGGCCAACGTCCTGACTTTC
CASRDRAGANVLTF
>TRBV30|-|TRBJ2-1|-
TGTGCCTGGAGTGGGGTCGCGGGCAATGAGCAGTTCTTC
CAWSGVAGNEQFF
>TRBV7-9|-|TRBJ1-3|-
TGTGCCAGCAGCTTCGGGACGCACTCTGGAAACACCATATATTTT
CASSFGTHSGNTIYF
>TRBV2|-|TRBJ2-1|TRBD2
TGTGCCAGCAGTTTGCCACTAGCGGGCAATTACAATGAGCAGTTCTTC
CASSLPLAGNYNEQFF
>TRBV30|once|TRBJ1-2|-
TGTGCCTGGAGTGTTTCGGGCGGCTACACCTTC
CAWSVSGGYTF
>TRBV2|few|TRBJ2-5|TRBD1
TGTGCCAGCAGAACTGGGACAGCCGCAGAGACCCAGTACTTC
CASRTGTAAETQYF
>TRBV29-1|-|TRBJ2-6|-
TGCAGCGTTGTCCGGCCCGGCTCTGGGGCCAACGTCCTGACTTTC
CSVVRPGSGANVLTF
>TRBV29-1|-|TRBJ1-5|TRBD1
TGCAGCGTTTCTCAACAGGGGCGAGATCAGCCCCAGCATTTT
CSVSQQGRDQPQHF
>TRBV4-1|-|TRBJ2-5|TRBD2
TGCGCCAGCAGCCAAGTGGTGCGGGGGGGGCCAGAGACCCAGTACTTC
CASSQVVRGGPETQYF
>TRBV6-5|-|TRBJ2-6|-
TGTGCCAGCAGTTACTCTGGGGCCAACGTCCTGACTTTC
CASSYSGANVLTF
>TRBV30|-|TRBJ1-2|TRBD1
TGTGCCCTTAGCCAACAGGGGGACTATGGCTACACCTTC
CALSQQGDYGYTF
>TRBV9|few|TRBJ2-2|-
TGTGCCAGCAGCGTCCCCCGCGCGGGGACCCCCGGGGAGCTGTTTTTT
CASSVPRAGTPGELFF
>TRBV29-1|-|TRBJ2-3|TRBD1
TGCAGCCCAAGAGGAGGGACAGGGTTCGATACGCAGTATTTT
CSPRGGTGFDTQYF
>TRBV5-1|-|TRBJ2-7|TRBD2
TGCGCCAGCAGCCCGGGCAGGACTAGCCCCCACGAGCAGTACTTC
CASSPGRTSPHEQYF
>TRBV2|-|TRBJ2-3|-
TGTGCCAGCAGTGACCAGAATACGCAGTATTTT
CASSDQNTQYF
>TRBV5-1|-|TRBJ1-1|-
TGCGCCAGCAGCTTAGGTGCGGGTGGAAAAGAGAACACTGAAGCTTTCTTT
CASSLGAGGKENTEAFF
>TRBV29-1|few|TRBJ2-3|-
TGCAGCGTTGATTCCATGAGGGGGGGCTCGAATACGCAGTATTTT
CSVDSMRGGSNTQYF